This record concerns one T cell receptor (beta chain) sequence. The length of the CDR3 is 16 residues. V was clipped by 3 bases and J by 0 bases; unmatched bases: 3. Per germline, CDR1 LNHNV and CDR2 YYDKDF (reference sequence). Original handling: How many nucleated cells were present was estimated from reference gene primer amplification. The method was immunoSEQ multiplex PCR; TCRdb's version includes in-frame clones alone and lacks a portion of them. D and trimming were read from the DNA, whereas the V and J calls and clone size are those reported in that table. The data hold about 64,000 clones, with approximately 90% observed a single time. These data belong to a study of blood T cell repertoires in COVID-19. In the study overall: Italy, Spain and the United States were the sources of the convalescent and acute COVID-19 samples. PBMCs, B-cell-depleted T cells, or T cells provided the cDNA or gDNA that made up the material.

Source material: peripheral blood. This TCR came from a man between 45 and 60 years old with active COVID-19. The genes are TRBV15 and TRBJ1-3; 9 bases are shared with TRBD1. The CDR3 region has the DNA TGTGCCACCAGCAGGGACAGGGGTTTCTCTGGAAACACCATATATTTT. It is translated as CATSRDRGFSGNTIYF.